The clone carrying this TCR beta chain came up once. The antigen remains unidentified. Germline lookup yields CDR1 SGDLS and CDR2 YYNGEE. The V end lost 1 base, the J end lost 8 bases, and 10 bases lay between the germline ends. The CDR3 contains 13 residues. This sample stems from a study of blood T cells in healthy people across ages. Study-level points and caveats: Age brought a roughly linear fall in TCR beta diversity measured per million T cells. Researchers judged that diversity estimates from one million T cells fell short of true values.

A second PCR of about 7 to 11 cycles used a sample-barcoded 5' primer and a J-beta primer mix. Researchers report that a template-switch adaptor with 12 random nucleotides tagged each cDNA molecule. MiXCR, run by TCRdb on the 5' RACE reads, gives a single entry per CDR3 protein. The table lists 700,000 to 950,000 distinct CDR3 sequences, approximately 39% of them singletons. Each of the donors had 8 to 10 milliliters of peripheral blood drawn into EDTA-treated Vacutainer tubes. The chain joins TRBV9 to TRBJ2-1; D call uncertain. The sequenced sample consisted of blood. This TCR was sampled from a woman aged 60-75 years in good health. This chain's CDR3 is CASSVSSVDEQFF. Here the CDR3 DNA reads TGTGCCAGCAGCGTAAGTAGTGTGGATGAGCAGTTCTTC.